Shown below are 22 T cell receptor beta chains from a single sample sequenced in a study of control samples from healthy donors and cancer patients. Libraries were prepared by immunoSEQ multiplex PCR; TCRdb keeps only in-frame clonotypes and omits some of them. This table has 75,000 to 90,000 clones, around 90% appearing once. Material: PBMCs. These receptors came from a woman aged 45-65 years with colorectal cancer.

The V gene is TRBV7-9, the J gene TRBJ2-3, with 11 bases that match TRBD2. This CDR3 is built from 15 residues. J gave up 14 bases and V 5 bases, and 15 bases lay outside the gene matches. Germline lookup yields CDR1 SEHNR and CDR2 FQNEAQ (reference sequence). CDR3 bases: TGTGCCAGCAGCCCAGAAGGACTAGCGGGCGCCCGGGGGTATTTT. It specifies CASSPEGLAGARGYF. Using reference TRBV7-9 and TRBJ2-3 for the parts outside the CDR3, the full variable domain is DTGVSQNPRHKITKRGQNVTFRCDPISEHNRLYWYRQTLGQGPEFLTYFQNEAQLEKSRLLSDRFSAERPKGSFSTLEIQRTEQGDSAMYLCASSPEGLAGARGYFGPGTRLTVL.

V is TRBV12-3 or TRBV12-4 and J is TRBJ1-2; D gene unclear. This CDR3 is 13 amino acids long. Trimming removed 3 bases at V and 0 bases at J, with 5 bases between. The CDR3 DNA follows: TGTGCCAGCAGTTTGATCCCTAACTATGGCTACACCTTC. Translation: CASSLIPNYGYTF.

This clone came up a few times. The gene calls are TRBV19 and TRBJ1-3; D call uncertain. V lost 3 bases and J lost 0, with 12 bases in between. In germline, CDR1 is LNHDA, CDR2 SQIVND (reference sequence). The CDR3 covers 16 residues. The DNA of the CDR3 is TGTGCCAGTAGTATCGGAGGGCTCTCCTCTGGAAACACCATATATTTT. Encoded protein: CASSIGGLSSGNTIYF.

The chain combines TRBV29-1 with TRBJ1-1; no clear D. The germline V gene encodes CDR1 SQVTM and CDR2 ANQGSEA. The CDR3 has 12 residues. The V gene lost 4 bases and the J gene lost 0 bases, with 6 bases spanning the gap. CDR3: CSVGKMNTEAFF. As DNA, the CDR3 is TGCAGCGTTGGAAAAATGAACACTGAAGCTTTCTTT.

The chain employs TRBV3-1 (or the pseudogene TRBV3-2) and TRBJ2-3; D gene ambiguous. Germline V gene data show CDR1 as LGHDT and CDR2 as YNNKEL (reference sequence). This CDR3 region has 13 residues. The V and J ends lost 0 bases and 9 bases respectively, with 10 bases between them. CDR3 in DNA: TGTGCCAGCAGCCAAGATAGCCGGCCGACGCAGTATTTT. It encodes CASSQDSRPTQYF.

The genes are TRBV6-6 and TRBJ1-5; D gene ambiguous. Trimming cost V 10 bases and J 2 bases, with 12 bases left between them. The CDR3 is 13 amino acids. Looked up from germline, CDR1 is MNHNY and CDR2 is SVGAGI (reference sequence). The CDR3 nucleotides read TGTGCCACCCAACTCGGGGGCAATCAGCCCCAGCATTTT. It is translated as CATQLGGNQPQHF.

The V and J genes are TRBV5-1 and TRBJ2-5; D tentatively reads TRBD1 or TRBD2 (6 bases each). V dropped 0 bases and J dropped 1 base, with 16 bases sitting between them. The CDR3 is made up of 17 amino acids. Germline loops: CDR1 SGHRS, CDR2 YFSETQ. CDR3 loop: CASSLEGGRSLQETQYF. In nucleotides, the CDR3 is TGCGCCAGCAGCTTGGAGGGGGGCCGATCACTCCAAGAGACCCAGTACTTC.

V usage is TRBV30 and J usage is TRBJ2-1; no clear D. Germline V gene sequence: CDR1 GTSNPN, CDR2 SVGIG (reference sequence). The CDR3 covers 14 residues. V shed 1 base and J shed 1 base, with 8 bases lying between them. The CDR3 loop reads CAWSGSSSYNEQFF. In DNA, the CDR3 is TGTGCCTGGAGTGGTAGTTCGTCCTACAATGAGCAGTTCTTC.

CDR3 loop: CASSRDRVTDEQYV. CDR3 coding DNA: TGTGCCAGCAGCCGGGACAGGGTCACTGACGAGCAGTACGTC. The rearrangement joins TRBV7-9 to TRBJ2-7; 9 nucleotides align to TRBD1. Germline assignment: CDR1 SEHNR and CDR2 FQNEAQ (reference sequence). V was clipped by 5 bases and J by 5 bases; unmatched bases: 7. This CDR3 is 14 amino acids long.

This chain links TRBV20-1 with TRBJ2-2, with D unclear. With 3 bases removed from V and 1 base from J, the gap between germline ends came to 3 bases. Germline values: CDR1 DFQATT, CDR2 SNEGSKA (reference sequence). The CDR3 covers 12 residues. The CDR3 nucleotides read TGCAGTGCTAGTCTGAACACCGGGGAGCTGTTTTTT. Its protein is CSASLNTGELFF.

The genes are TRBV30 and TRBJ2-3, with 7 positions matching TRBD2. This CDR3 region has 15 residues. Germline V lookup: CDR1 GTSNPN, CDR2 SVGIG (reference sequence). Trimming at V came to 0 bases and at J to 1 base, leaving 4 bases not matched to a gene. CDR3 amino acids: CAWSVGAGGTDTQYF. DNA for the CDR3: TGTGCCTGGAGTGTGGGCGCGGGGGGCACAGATACGCAGTATTTT.

A single count supports this clone. This chain joins TRBV7-2 and TRBJ1-3; weak D call: TRBD1 (6 bases). The CDR3 has 14 residues. Trimming removed 4 bases at V and 2 bases at J, with 9 bases between. Germline CDR1 is SGHTA and CDR2 is FQGNSA. The CDR3 reads CASSSGAAGNTIYF. The CDR3, as DNA: TGTGCCAGCAGCTCAGGGGCGGCTGGAAACACCATATATTTT.

The chain links TRBV2 to TRBJ2-7; TRBD2 matches 8 bases. The junction had 10 bases not matched to a gene; V was cut back by 2 bases and J by 4 bases. The CDR3 loop spans 16 amino acids. Germline values: CDR1 SNHLY, CDR2 FYNNEI. The DNA of the CDR3 is TGTGCCAGCAGTGAATTACGGGGGGGCCGGGGGTACGAGCAGTACGTC. This codes for CASSELRGGRGYEQYV.

The chain couples TRBV2 to TRBJ1-2; 7 bases are shared with TRBD1. V was clipped by 3 bases and J by 4 bases; unmatched bases: 5. This CDR3 contains 14 residues. Looked up from germline, CDR1 is SNHLY and CDR2 is FYNNEI. The CDR3 spells CASSDRGLGYGYTF. CDR3 nucleotides: TGTGCCAGCAGTGATAGGGGGCTAGGCTATGGCTACACCTTC.

The chain employs TRBV18 and TRBJ1-1; no clear D gene. The V end was cut by 0 bases, the J end by 2 bases, with 4 bases between. This CDR3 is 13 amino acids long. Germline CDR1 and CDR2: KGHSH and LQKENI. CDR3 in amino acids: CASSPPSNTEAFF. In nucleotides, the CDR3 is TGTGCCAGCTCACCACCCTCCAACACTGAAGCTTTCTTT.

The rearrangement links TRBV9 to TRBJ1-6; tentative D call: TRBD1 (5 bases). V lost 0 bases and J lost 5, with 9 bases in between. CDR1 and CDR2 from the germline V gene are SGDLS and YYNGEE. This CDR3 is built from 15 residues. The CDR3 sequence is CASSVAQGDNSPLHF. In nucleotides, the CDR3 is TGTGCCAGCAGCGTAGCTCAAGGGGATAATTCACCCCTCCACTTT.

Only a few counts were recorded for this clone. The J gene is TRBJ1-6, the V gene TRBV2, with 8 bases that match TRBD1. Germline V gives CDR1 SNHLY, CDR2 FYNNEI. J gave up 7 bases and V 4 bases, and 15 bases lay outside the gene matches. The CDR3 loop spans 18 amino acids. The CDR3 DNA reads as TGTGCCAGCAGTGCTTGGACAGGGAACTCACTTGACAATTCACCCCTCCACTTT. This translates into CASSAWTGNSLDNSPLHF.

There are a few counts of this clone. CDR3 residues: CASSQDSGGGKNIQYF. The CDR3 nucleotides are TGCGCCAGCAGCCAAGATTCAGGGGGAGGCAAAAACATTCAGTACTTC. This chain joins TRBV4-3 and TRBJ2-4; tentatively, D is TRBD1 (7 bases). V gave up 0 bases and J gave up 3 bases, with 12 bases separating them. The CDR3 extends over 16 amino acids. Germline values: CDR1 LGHNA, CDR2 YSLEER.

This chain links TRBV3-1 (or the pseudogene TRBV3-2) with TRBJ2-1; tentatively, D is TRBD2 (5 bases). Deletions cut 4 bases from V and 6 bases from J, with 7 bases between. The CDR3 has 12 residues. Germline assignment: CDR1 LGHDT and CDR2 YNNKEL (reference sequence). The CDR3 coding sequence is TGTGCCAGCAGCCGTACTAGCAATGAGCAGTTCTTC. Protein sequence: CASSRTSNEQFF.

The J gene is TRBJ2-3, the V gene TRBV2, with D hard to call. This CDR3 region has 12 residues. Germline V CDR1 and CDR2: SNHLY, FYNNEI. V lost 6 bases and J lost 6, with 10 bases in between. The CDR3 nucleotides are TGTGCCAGCAGACGAGGAGCGGATACGCAGTATTTT. Its translation is CASRRGADTQYF.

V is TRBV24-1 and J is TRBJ2-2; D uncertain. In germline, CDR1 is KGHDR, CDR2 SFDVKD. The CDR3 spans 14 residues. V lost 0 bases and J 7 bases, leaving 8 bases between the germline ends. CDR3 DNA: TGTGCCACCAGTGATTTGGAGGCTGGCGGGGAGCTGTTTTTT. Translation: CATSDLEAGGELFF.

V usage is TRBV27 and J usage is TRBJ2-5; D might be TRBD1 or TRBD2, each matching 6 bases. This CDR3 region has 15 residues. Germline V lookup: CDR1 MNHEY, CDR2 SMNVEV (reference sequence). V was pared by 1 base and J by 2 bases, with 11 bases between. CDR3 sequence (DNA): TGTGCCAGCAGTTTATTACAGGGAGGACAAGAGACCCAGTACTTC. Its protein is CASSLLQGGQETQYF.